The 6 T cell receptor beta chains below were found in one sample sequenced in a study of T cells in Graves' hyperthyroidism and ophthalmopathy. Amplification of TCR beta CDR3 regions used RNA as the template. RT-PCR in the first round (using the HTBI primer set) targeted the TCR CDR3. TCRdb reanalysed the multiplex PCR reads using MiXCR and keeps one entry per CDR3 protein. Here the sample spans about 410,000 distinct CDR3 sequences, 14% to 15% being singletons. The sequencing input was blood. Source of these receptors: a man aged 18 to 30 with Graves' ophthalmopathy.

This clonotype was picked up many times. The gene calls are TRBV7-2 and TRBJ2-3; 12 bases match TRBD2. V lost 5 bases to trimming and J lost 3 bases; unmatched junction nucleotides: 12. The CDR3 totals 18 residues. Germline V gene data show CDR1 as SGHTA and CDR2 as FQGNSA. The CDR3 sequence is CASSKRTSGVFATDTQYF. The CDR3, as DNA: TGTGCCAGCAGCAAAAGGACTAGCGGGGTGTTCGCGACAGATACGCAGTATTTT. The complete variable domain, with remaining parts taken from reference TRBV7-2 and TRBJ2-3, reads GAGVSQSPSNKVTEKGKDVELRCDPISGHTALYWYRQSLGQGLEFLIYFQGNSAPDKSGLPSDRFSAERTGGSVSTLTIQRTQQEDSAVYLCASSKRTSGVFATDTQYFGPGTRLTVL.

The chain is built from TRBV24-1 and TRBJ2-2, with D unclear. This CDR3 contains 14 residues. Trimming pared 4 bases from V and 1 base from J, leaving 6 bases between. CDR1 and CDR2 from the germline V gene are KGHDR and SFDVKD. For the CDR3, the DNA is TGTGCCACCAGTGAGTACCAGAACACCGGGGAGCTGTTTTTT. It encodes CATSEYQNTGELFF.

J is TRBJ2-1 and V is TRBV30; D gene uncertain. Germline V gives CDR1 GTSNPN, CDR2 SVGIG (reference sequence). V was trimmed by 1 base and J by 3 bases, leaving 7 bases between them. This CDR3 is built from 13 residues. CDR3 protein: CAWSGQNYNEQFF. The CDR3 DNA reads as TGTGCCTGGAGTGGTCAAAACTACAATGAGCAGTTCTTC.

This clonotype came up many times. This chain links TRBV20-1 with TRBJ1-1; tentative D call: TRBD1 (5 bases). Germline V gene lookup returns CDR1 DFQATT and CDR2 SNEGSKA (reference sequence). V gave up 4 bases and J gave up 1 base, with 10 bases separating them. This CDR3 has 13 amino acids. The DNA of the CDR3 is TGCAGTGCTACCGCGGGGGGGAACACTGAAGCTTTCTTT. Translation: CSATAGGNTEAFF.

CDR3 coding DNA: TGCGCCAGCAGCCAGGGGGGAGATGAGCAGTTCTTC. It translates to CASSQGGDEQFF. The rearrangement joins TRBV5-1 to TRBJ2-1; D possibly corresponds to TRBD1 (7 bases). The CDR3 loop spans 12 amino acids. Germline lookup yields CDR1 SGHRS and CDR2 YFSETQ. Trimming stripped 4 bases from V and 8 bases from J, with 10 bases between. The whole variable domain, filled in from reference TRBV5-1 and TRBJ2-1, reads KAGVTQTPRYLIKTRGQQVTLSCSPISGHRSVSWYQQTPGQGLQFLFEYFSETQRNKGNFPGRFSGRQFSNSRSEMNVSTLELGDSALYLCASSQGGDEQFFGPGTRLTVL.

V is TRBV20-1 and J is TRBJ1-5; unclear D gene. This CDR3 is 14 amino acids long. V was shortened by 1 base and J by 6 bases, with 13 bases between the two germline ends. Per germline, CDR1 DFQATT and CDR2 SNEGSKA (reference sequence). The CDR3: CSARAPSEPQPQHF. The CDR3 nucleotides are TGCAGTGCTAGAGCCCCCTCCGAGCCTCAGCCCCAGCATTTT.